This T cell receptor (beta chain) was sequenced during a study of shared T cell receptors in the human thymus. The CDR3 is made up of 15 amino acids. J lost 5 bases, V lost 5 bases, and 12 bases had no gene match. Germline CDR1 SGHTA, CDR2 FQGNSA. Profiled with immunoSEQ multiplex PCR; TCRdb holds only in-frame clones, not every one. The sample has 500,000 to 750,000 clones; roughly 90% are singletons. These data were also reused for a study on human thymus T cells.

Sequences were obtained from thymocytes. This sequence joins TRBV7-2 and TRBJ2-7; TRBD1 aligns across 7 bases. This sequence was found in a boy in the first two years of life with a congenital heart defect. CDR3 DNA sequence: TGTGCCAGCAGCACACGACAGGGAACCATCAACGAGCAGTACTTC. It is translated as CASSTRQGTINEQYF.